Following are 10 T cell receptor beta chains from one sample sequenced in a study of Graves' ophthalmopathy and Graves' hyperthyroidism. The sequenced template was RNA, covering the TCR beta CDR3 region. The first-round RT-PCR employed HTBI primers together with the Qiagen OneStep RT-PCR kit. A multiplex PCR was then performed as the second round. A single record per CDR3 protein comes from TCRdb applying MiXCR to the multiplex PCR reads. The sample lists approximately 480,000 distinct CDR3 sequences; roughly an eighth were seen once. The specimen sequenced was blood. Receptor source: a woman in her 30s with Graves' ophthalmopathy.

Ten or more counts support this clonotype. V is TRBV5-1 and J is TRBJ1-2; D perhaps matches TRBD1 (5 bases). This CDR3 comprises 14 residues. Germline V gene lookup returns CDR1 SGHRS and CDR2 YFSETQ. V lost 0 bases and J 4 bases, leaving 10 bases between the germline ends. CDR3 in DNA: TGCGCCAGCAGCTTGGCAGGGAGAGGCTATGGCTACACCTTC. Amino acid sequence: CASSLAGRGYGYTF.

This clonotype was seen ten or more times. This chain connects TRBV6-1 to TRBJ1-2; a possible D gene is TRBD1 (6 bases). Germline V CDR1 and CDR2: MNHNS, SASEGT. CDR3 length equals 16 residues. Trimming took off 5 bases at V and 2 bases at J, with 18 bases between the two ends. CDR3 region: CASSQRTAGGNYGYTF. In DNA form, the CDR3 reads TGTGCCAGCAGTCAGAGGACAGCCGGGGGAAACTATGGCTACACCTTC.

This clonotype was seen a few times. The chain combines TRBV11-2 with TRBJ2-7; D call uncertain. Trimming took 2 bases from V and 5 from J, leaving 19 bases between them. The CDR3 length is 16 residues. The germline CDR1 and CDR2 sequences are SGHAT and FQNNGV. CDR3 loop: CASSLPTSDLFHEQYF. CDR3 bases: TGTGCCAGCAGCTTACCTACCTCAGACTTGTTCCACGAGCAGTACTTC. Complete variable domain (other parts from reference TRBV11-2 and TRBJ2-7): EAGVAQSPRYKIIEKRQSVAFWCNPISGHATLYWYQQILGQGPKLLIQFQNNGVVDDSQLPKDRFSAERLKGVDSTLKIQPAKLEDSAVYLCASSLPTSDLFHEQYFGPGTRLTVT.

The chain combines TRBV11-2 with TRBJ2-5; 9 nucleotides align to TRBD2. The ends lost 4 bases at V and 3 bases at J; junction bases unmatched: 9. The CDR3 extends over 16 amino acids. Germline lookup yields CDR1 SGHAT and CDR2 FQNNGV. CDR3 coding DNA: TGTGCCAGCAGCTCAAGACTAGCGGTTATGAAAGAGACCCAGTACTTC. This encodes CASSSRLAVMKETQYF. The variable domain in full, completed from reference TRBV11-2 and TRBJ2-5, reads EAGVAQSPRYKIIEKRQSVAFWCNPISGHATLYWYQQILGQGPKLLIQFQNNGVVDDSQLPKDRFSAERLKGVDSTLKIQPAKLEDSAVYLCASSSRLAVMKETQYFGPGTRLLVL.

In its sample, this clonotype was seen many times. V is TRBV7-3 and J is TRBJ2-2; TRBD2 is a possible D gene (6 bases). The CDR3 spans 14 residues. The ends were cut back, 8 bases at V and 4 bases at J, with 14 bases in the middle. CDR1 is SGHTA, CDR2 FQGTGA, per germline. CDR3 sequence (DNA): TGTGCCAGCTCCCCGGGAGTAAGCACCGGGGAGCTGTTTTTT. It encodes CASSPGVSTGELFF.

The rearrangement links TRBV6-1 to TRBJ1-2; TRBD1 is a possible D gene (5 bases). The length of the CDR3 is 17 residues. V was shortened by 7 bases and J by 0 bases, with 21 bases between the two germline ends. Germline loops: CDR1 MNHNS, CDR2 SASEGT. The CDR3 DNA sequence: TGTGCCAGCAACCTCAGGGAAGGTTCGGGCACTAACTATGGCTACACCTTC. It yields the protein CASNLREGSGTNYGYTF.

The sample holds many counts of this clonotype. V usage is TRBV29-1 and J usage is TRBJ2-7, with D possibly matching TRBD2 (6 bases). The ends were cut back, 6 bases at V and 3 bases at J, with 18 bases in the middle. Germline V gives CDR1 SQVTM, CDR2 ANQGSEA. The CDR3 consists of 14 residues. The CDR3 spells CSVRTTSSNYEQYF. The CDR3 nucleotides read TGCAGCGTCCGAACGACTAGTAGTAACTACGAGCAGTACTTC.

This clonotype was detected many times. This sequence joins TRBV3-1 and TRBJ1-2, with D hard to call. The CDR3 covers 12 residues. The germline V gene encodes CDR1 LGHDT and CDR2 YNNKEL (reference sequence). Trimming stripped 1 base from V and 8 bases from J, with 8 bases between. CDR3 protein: CASSQVARGYTF. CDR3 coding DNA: TGTGCCAGCAGCCAAGTAGCCCGCGGCTACACCTTC.

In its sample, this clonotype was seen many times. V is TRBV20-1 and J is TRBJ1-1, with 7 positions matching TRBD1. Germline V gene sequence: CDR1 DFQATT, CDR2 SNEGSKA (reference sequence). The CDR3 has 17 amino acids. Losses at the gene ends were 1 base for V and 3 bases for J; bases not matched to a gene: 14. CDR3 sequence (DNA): TGCAGTGCTAGAGTGGGACAGACCTACGGGGGTTACACTGAAGCTTTCTTT. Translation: CSARVGQTYGGYTEAFF.

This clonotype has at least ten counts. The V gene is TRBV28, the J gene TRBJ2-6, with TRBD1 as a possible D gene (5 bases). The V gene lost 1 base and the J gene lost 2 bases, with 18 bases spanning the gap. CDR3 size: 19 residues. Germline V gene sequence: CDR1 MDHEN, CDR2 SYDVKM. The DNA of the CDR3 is TGTGCCAGCAGTTTATCAGTAAGGGGCAACCCACCTGGGGCCAACGTCCTGACTTTC. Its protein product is CASSLSVRGNPPGANVLTF. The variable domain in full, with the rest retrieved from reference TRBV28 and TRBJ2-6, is DVKVTQSSRYLVKRTGEKVFLECVQDMDHENMFWYRQDPGLGLRLIYFSYDVKMKEKGDIPEGYSVSREKKERFSLILESASTNQTSMYLCASSLSVRGNPPGANVLTFGAGSRLTVL.